A selection of T cell receptor beta chains follows, all from one sample in a study of cytomegalovirus exposure and HLA in healthy donors. Libraries were prepared by immunoSEQ multiplex PCR; TCRdb keeps only in-frame clonotypes and omits some of them. The data show approximately 160,000 clones, almost 85% seen once. The sequencing sample was made of PBMCs. The receptors come from a man aged 25-45 years in good health and CMV-seropositive. CDR3s include the opening cysteine and the closing phenylalanine or tryptophan. A D gene is named only where the DNA matches it firmly. Size values are once, few and many counts, or a class for expanded clones, and some rows have none.

v_gene	d_gene	abundance	j_gene	CDR3nt	CDR3aa
TRBV29-1	.	.	TRBJ1-4	TGCAGCGTTGTCGCGGGAGAAACTAATGAAAAACTGTTTTTT	CSVVAGETNEKLFF
TRBV4-2	.	.	TRBJ1-2	TGTGCCAGCAGCCAAGATTTACAGGCCCTCACCTTC	CASSQDLQALTF
TRBV5-8	TRBD2	once	TRBJ2-3	TGTGCCAGCAGCGCGACTAGCGGTGAAGATACGCAGTATTTT	CASSATSGEDTQYF
TRBV19	TRBD1	.	TRBJ2-7	TGTGCCAGTAGTAGAACCGGGACAGGGGGCTACGAGCAGTACTTC	CASSRTGTGGYEQYF
TRBV18	TRBD1	.	TRBJ2-2	TGTGCCAGCTCACCTAGGCCGGGACAGGGGGACACCGGGGAGCTGTTTTTT	CASSPRPGQGDTGELFF
TRBV20-1	.	few	TRBJ2-7	TGCAGTGCTAGCGGGGGGCATGAGTACTTC	CSASGGHEYF
TRBV30	TRBD2	once	TRBJ2-3	TGTGCCTGGCTGACTAGCGGGAGAGGCACAGATACGCAGTATTTT	CAWLTSGRGTDTQYF
TRBV2	TRBD2	.	TRBJ2-1	TGTGCCAGCTACAGCGGGCTAGCGGGGGAGAATGAGCAGTTCTTC	CASYSGLAGENEQFF
TRBV19	.	.	TRBJ2-1	TGTGCCAGTAGTATACTTAATTTGAATGAGCAGTTCTTC	CASSILNLNEQFF
TRBV27	.	once	TRBJ2-5	TGTGCCAGCAGTTTCACGCTCAGGGGCCGTCAAGAGACCCAGTACTTC	CASSFTLRGRQETQYF
TRBV5-4	.	few	TRBJ2-7	TGTGCCAGCAGTTCCACCTACGAGCAGTACTTC	CASSSTYEQYF
TRBV2	.	few	TRBJ2-3	TGTGCCAGCAGCGGGAGAAACACAGATACGCAGTATTTT	CASSGRNTDTQYF
TRBV27	TRBD1	.	TRBJ1-2	TGTGCCAGCAGTCCCAGCGAGGGGGCGATGGTCTATGGCTACACCTTC	CASSPSEGAMVYGYTF
TRBV27	TRBD1	.	TRBJ2-1	TGTGCCAGCAGTCCGGGACAGTCCTACAATGAGCAGTTCTTC	CASSPGQSYNEQFF
TRBV6-6	.	once	TRBJ1-5	TGTGCCAGCACCACCCCCCGGACAGATGGTAATCAGCCCCAGCATTTT	CASTTPRTDGNQPQHF
TRBV28	TRBD1	.	TRBJ2-7	TGTGCCAGCAGTGTGACAGGGACAACCTTCTCCGAGCAGTACTTC	CASSVTGTTFSEQYF
TRBV2	TRBD1	few	TRBJ2-1	TGTGCCAGCAGTGTGGGGACAGGTTACAATGAGCAGTTCTTC	CASSVGTGYNEQFF
TRBV5-6	.	.	TRBJ2-2	TGTGCCAGCAGCCGTTTGGAGATCACCGGGGAGCTGTTTTTT	CASSRLEITGELFF
TRBV7-9	TRBD2	.	TRBJ2-1	TGTGCCAGCAGCTTAGTTAGCGGGGACTACAATGAGCAGTTCTTC	CASSLVSGDYNEQFF
TRBV6-5	TRBD1	.	TRBJ1-2	TGTGCCAGCAGTAGCCCGGGACAGAGGTGGAAAGGCTACACCTTC	CASSSPGQRWKGYTF
TRBV27	.	.	TRBJ1-5	TGTGCCAGCAGTTCCACAGGGCATCAGCCCCAGCATTTT	CASSSTGHQPQHF
TRBV7-8	TRBD2	.	TRBJ2-1	TGTGCCAGCAGCTTAAGGGGGGGGACTAGCGGGACAGCAATAAGCTCCTACAATGAGCAGTTCTTC	CASSLRGGTSGTAISSYNEQFF
TRBV7-9	.	.	TRBJ2-7	TGTGCCAGCGGCTTCTACTACGAGCAGTACTTC	CASGFYYEQYF
TRBV7-9	TRBD1	.	TRBJ1-1	TGTGCCAGCGTGGGACAGAGGAACACTGAAGCTTTCTTT	CASVGQRNTEAFF
TRBV7-2	TRBD1	.	TRBJ2-4	TGTGCCAGCAGCGCCGACAGGGCTGGAAACATTCAGTACTTC	CASSADRAGNIQYF
TRBV27	TRBD1	.	TRBJ1-5	TGTGCCAGCAGTCCGGGACAGGGGAGGCGTCAGCCCCAGCATTTT	CASSPGQGRRQPQHF
TRBV29-1	.	.	TRBJ2-5	TGCAGCGTCCTCATCAATTCCGGAGAGACCCAGTACTTC	CSVLINSGETQYF
TRBV9	TRBD1	.	TRBJ2-1	TGTGCCAGCAGCGCCGGACAGGGGACCTACAATGAGCAGTTCTTC	CASSAGQGTYNEQFF
TRBV19	TRBD1	.	TRBJ2-7	TGTGCCAGTAGTAGACAGGGAACCTCCTACGAGCAGTACTTC	CASSRQGTSYEQYF
TRBV5-6	TRBD1	few	TRBJ1-2	TGTGCCAGCAGCTACAGGGGGGTCGATGGCTACACCTTC	CASSYRGVDGYTF
TRBV7-9	.	.	TRBJ1-2	TGTGCCAGCAGCTTAGTCACAGAGAACTATGGCTACACCTTC	CASSLVTENYGYTF
TRBV7-2	TRBD1	.	TRBJ2-5	TGTGCCAGCAGCGGGACAGGGGGACAAGAGACCCAGTACTTC	CASSGTGGQETQYF
TRBV4-3	.	once	TRBJ2-2	TGCGCCAGCAGCCAAGAGTGGGCTGACGGGGAGCTGTTTTTT	CASSQEWADGELFF
TRBV4-1	TRBD2	.	TRBJ2-1	TGCGCCAGCAGTCTAGGGGCTAGCGGAGCCAATGAGCAGTTCTTC	CASSLGASGANEQFF
TRBV27	.	.	TRBJ2-7	TGTGCCAGCAGTTTTGCGGGCAGGTTTAGCTACGAGCAGTACTTC	CASSFAGRFSYEQYF
TRBV14	.	few	TRBJ2-1	TGTGCCAGCAGCCAAGATGGGGACTCCACCTACAATGAGCAGTTCTTC	CASSQDGDSTYNEQFF
TRBV10-3	.	once	TRBJ2-1	TGTGCCATCAGTGAGGGGGGGAGTCGCTCCTACAATGAGCAGTTCTTC	CAISEGGSRSYNEQFF